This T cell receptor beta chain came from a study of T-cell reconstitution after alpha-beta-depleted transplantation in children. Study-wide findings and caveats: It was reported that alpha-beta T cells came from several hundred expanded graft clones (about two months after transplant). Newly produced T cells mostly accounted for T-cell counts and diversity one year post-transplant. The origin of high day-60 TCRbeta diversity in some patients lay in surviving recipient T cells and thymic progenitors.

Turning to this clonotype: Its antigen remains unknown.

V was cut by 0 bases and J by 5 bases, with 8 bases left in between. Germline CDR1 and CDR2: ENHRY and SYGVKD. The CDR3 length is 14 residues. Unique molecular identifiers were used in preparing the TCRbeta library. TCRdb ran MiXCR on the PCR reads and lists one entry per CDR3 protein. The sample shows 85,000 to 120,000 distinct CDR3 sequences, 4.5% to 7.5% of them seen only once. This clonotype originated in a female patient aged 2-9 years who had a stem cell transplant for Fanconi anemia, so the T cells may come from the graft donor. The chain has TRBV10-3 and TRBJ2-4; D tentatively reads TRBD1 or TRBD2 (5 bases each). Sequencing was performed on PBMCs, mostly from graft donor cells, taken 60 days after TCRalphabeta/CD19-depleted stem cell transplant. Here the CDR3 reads CAISESMGQNIQYF. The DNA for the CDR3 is TGTGCCATCAGTGAGTCGATGGGACAAAACATTCAGTACTTC.